This TCR beta chain emerged from a study of CD8 T cells in ankylosing spondylitis. Points from the study as a whole: Made up of under 10 highly homologous variants, a TCR beta motif appeared characteristic of ankylosing spondylitis blood.

CDR3 length: 12 amino acids. The trim removed 10 bases at V and 9 bases at J, leaving 6 bases unmatched. Germline loops: CDR1 LGHDT, CDR2 YNNKEL (reference sequence). Of note for this clonotype: Its antigen is not known.

As the method for making TCR beta libraries, quantitative 5'-RACE with molecular barcodes was used. TCRdb itself ran the 5' RACE reads through MiXCR, one entry per CDR3 protein. In the table there are roughly 370,000 distinct CDR3 sequences, about 20% of which are singletons. This TCR was sampled from a male donor with ankylosing spondylitis. Sequencing used blood, either unsorted or a sorted T cell fraction (not recorded which). This chain connects TRBV3-1 to TRBJ2-7, with 13 positions matching TRBD2. CDR3 coding DNA: TGTGCCACCCTGGGACTAGCGGGAAGGCAGTACTTC. It codes for CATLGLAGRQYF.